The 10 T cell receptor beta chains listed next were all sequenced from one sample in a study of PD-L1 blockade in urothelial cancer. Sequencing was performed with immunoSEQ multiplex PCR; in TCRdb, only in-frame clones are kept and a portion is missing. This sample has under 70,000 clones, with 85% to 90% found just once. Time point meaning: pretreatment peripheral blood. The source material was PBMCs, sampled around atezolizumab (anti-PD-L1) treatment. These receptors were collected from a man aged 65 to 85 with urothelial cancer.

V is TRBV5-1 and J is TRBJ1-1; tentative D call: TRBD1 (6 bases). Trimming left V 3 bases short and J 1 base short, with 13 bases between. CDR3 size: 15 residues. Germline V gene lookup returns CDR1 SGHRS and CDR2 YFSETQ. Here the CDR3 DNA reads TGCGCCAGCAGCTCCGGCGGGGGACAGAACACTGAAGCTTTCTTT. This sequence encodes CASSSGGGQNTEAFF.

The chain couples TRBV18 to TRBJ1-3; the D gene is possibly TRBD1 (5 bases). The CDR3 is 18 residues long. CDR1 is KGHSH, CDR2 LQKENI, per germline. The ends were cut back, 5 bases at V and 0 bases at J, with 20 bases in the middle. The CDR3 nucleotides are TGTGCCAGCTCAACAAGCTTGGGGCACCGTAACTCTGGAAACACCATATATTTT. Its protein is CASSTSLGHRNSGNTIYF.

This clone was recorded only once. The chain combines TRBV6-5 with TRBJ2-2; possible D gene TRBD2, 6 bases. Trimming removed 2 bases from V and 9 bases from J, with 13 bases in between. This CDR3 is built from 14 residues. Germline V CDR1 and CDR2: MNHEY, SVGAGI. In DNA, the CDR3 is TGTGCCAGCAGTTACCCGGGACTGAAAAGGGAGCTGTTTTTT. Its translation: CASSYPGLKRELFF.

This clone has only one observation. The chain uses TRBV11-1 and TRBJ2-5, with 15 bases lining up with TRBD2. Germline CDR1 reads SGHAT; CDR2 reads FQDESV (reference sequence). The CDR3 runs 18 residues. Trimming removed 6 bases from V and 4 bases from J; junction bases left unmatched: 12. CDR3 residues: CASSIGTSGRHTGETQYF. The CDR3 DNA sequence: TGTGCCAGCAGTATAGGGACTAGCGGGAGGCACACAGGAGAGACCCAGTACTTC.

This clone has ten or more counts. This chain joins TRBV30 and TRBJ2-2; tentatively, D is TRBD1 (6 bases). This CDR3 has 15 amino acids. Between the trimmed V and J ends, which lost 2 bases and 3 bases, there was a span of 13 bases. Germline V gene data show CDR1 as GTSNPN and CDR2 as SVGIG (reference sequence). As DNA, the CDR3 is TGTGCCTGGAGTACACCCTACAGGGACACCGGGGAGCTGTTTTTT. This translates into CAWSTPYRDTGELFF.

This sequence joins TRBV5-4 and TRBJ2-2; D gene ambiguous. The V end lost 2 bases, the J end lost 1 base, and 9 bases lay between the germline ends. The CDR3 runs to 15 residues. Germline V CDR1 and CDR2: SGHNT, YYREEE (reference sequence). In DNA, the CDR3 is TGTGCCAGCAGCTTCTCGGTCTTGAACACCGGGGAGCTGTTTTTT. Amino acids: CASSFSVLNTGELFF.

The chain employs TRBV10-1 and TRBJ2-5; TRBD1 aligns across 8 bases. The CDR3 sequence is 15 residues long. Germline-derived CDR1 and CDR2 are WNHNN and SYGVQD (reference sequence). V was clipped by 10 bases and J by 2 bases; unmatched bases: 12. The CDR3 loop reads CATTGVGGPQETQYF. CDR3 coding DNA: TGCGCCACGACAGGGGTTGGTGGCCCTCAAGAGACCCAGTACTTC.

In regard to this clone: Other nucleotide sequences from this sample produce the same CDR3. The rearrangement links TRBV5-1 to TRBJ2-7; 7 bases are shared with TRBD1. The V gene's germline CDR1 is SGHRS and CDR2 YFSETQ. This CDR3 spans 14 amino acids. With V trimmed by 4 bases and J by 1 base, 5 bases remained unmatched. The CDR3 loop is CASSEPGQSYEQYF. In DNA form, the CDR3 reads TGCGCCAGCAGCGAGCCGGGACAGTCCTACGAGCAGTACTTC.

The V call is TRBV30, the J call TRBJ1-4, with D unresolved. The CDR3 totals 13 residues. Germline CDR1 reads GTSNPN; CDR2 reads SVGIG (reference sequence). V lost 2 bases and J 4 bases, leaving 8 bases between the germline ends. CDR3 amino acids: CAWSPGINEKLFF. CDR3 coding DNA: TGTGCCTGGAGTCCGGGGATTAATGAAAAACTGTTTTTT. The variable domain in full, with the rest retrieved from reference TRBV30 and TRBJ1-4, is SQTIHQWPATLVQPVGSPLSLECTVEGTSNPNLYWYRQAAGRGLQLLFYSVGIGQISSEVPQNLSASRPQDRQFILSSKKLLLSDSGFYLCAWSPGINEKLFFGSGTQLSVL.

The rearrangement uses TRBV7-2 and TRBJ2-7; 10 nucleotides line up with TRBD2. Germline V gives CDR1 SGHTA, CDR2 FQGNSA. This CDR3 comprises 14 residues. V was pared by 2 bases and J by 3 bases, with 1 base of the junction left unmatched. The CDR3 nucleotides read TGTGCCAGCAGCTTACTAGCGGGAGTCTACGAGCAGTACTTC. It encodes CASSLLAGVYEQYF.